The 29 T cell receptor beta chains reported below all come from one sample, sequenced in a study of T cells after yellow fever vaccination. A single record per CDR3 protein comes from TCRdb applying MiXCR to the 5' RACE reads. The sample records approximately 250,000 distinct CDR3 sequences, 6% to 8% being singletons. The specimen was CD4+ T cells sorted from PBMCs, collected on the day of the yellow fever booster vaccination. The origin of the receptors is a man between 25 and 39 years old who received the YFV17D yellow fever vaccine.

The gene calls are TRBV30 and TRBJ2-7; D not certain. Trimming took off 2 bases at V and 5 bases at J, with 10 bases between the two ends. The CDR3 covers 12 residues. Germline CDR1 is GTSNPN and CDR2 is SVGIG (reference sequence). CDR3 amino acids: CAWSRQVDEQYF. Written as DNA, the CDR3 is TGTGCCTGGAGTAGGCAGGTAGACGAGCAGTACTTC.

This clonotype was seen more than once but under ten times. The chain uses TRBV24-1 and TRBJ2-2; 13 bases agree with TRBD2. The CDR3 length is 17 residues. Germline values: CDR1 KGHDR, CDR2 SFDVKD. Trimming removed 4 bases from V and 7 bases from J; junction bases left unmatched: 8. This chain's CDR3 is CATSEKLAGGPGGELFF. For the CDR3, the DNA is TGTGCCACCAGTGAGAAACTAGCGGGAGGGCCTGGCGGGGAGCTGTTTTTT.

A few counts support this clonotype. The rearrangement links TRBV9 to TRBJ2-7, with 8 nucleotides matching TRBD2. J lost 1 base, V lost 3 bases, and 6 bases had no gene match. CDR3 size: 15 residues. The germline gives CDR1 SGDLS, CDR2 YYNGEE. The CDR3 DNA reads as TGTGCCAGCAGCGCCCATAGCGGGATTTCCTACGAGCAGTACTTC. Its translation: CASSAHSGISYEQYF.

This clonotype has only a few counts. The chain uses TRBV6-5 and TRBJ2-5; a possible D gene is TRBD1 (5 bases). V was trimmed by 4 bases and J by 1 base, leaving 13 bases between them. From germline, CDR1 is MNHEY and CDR2 SVGAGI. The CDR3 has 15 amino acids. Written as DNA, the CDR3 is TGTGCCAGCAGTTCCACCAGACAGACCCAAGAGACCCAGTACTTC. This translates into CASSSTRQTQETQYF.

Many counts were recorded for this clonotype. This chain joins TRBV7-9 and TRBJ2-1; 11 positions match TRBD2. Germline V gene data show CDR1 as SEHNR and CDR2 as FQNEAQ (reference sequence). This CDR3 is built from 15 residues. Trimming cost V 5 bases and J 8 bases; bases outside gene matches: 8. CDR3 in amino acids: CASSPGLAGVDEQFF. For the CDR3, the DNA is TGTGCCAGCAGCCCCGGACTAGCGGGTGTCGATGAGCAGTTCTTC.

The rearrangement uses TRBV20-1 and TRBJ2-5, with 11 positions matching TRBD1. Trimming took 3 bases from V and 4 from J; bases not matched to a gene: 7. The CDR3 sequence is 15 residues long. The germline gives CDR1 DFQATT, CDR2 SNEGSKA (reference sequence). CDR3 sequence: CSASPGTGGGETQYF. The CDR3 coding sequence is TGCAGTGCTAGCCCTGGGACAGGGGGAGGAGAGACCCAGTACTTC.

In this sample, this clonotype turned up a few times. The genes are TRBV19 and TRBJ2-2; 8 bases line up with TRBD1. V was pared by 9 bases and J by 4 bases, with 10 bases of the junction left unmatched. Germline V lookup: CDR1 LNHDA, CDR2 SQIVND (reference sequence). The length of the CDR3 is 15 residues. CDR3 nucleotides: TGTGCCAGCTCCTGGGGACAGGAGACCACCGGGGAGCTGTTTTTT. It specifies CASSWGQETTGELFF.

This clonotype has only a few counts. This sequence joins TRBV27 and TRBJ2-2; weak D call: TRBD2 (5 bases). Germline CDR1 MNHEY, CDR2 SMNVEV (reference sequence). CDR3 length: 15 amino acids. V lost 2 bases to trimming and J lost 9 bases, with 16 bases between them. The CDR3 nucleotides read TGTGCCAGCAGTTTACGAGGGCGGCCTGACAGGGAGCTGTTTTTT. This encodes CASSLRGRPDRELFF.

This clonotype was seen more than once but under ten times. The V gene is TRBV7-2, the J gene TRBJ2-5; D is undetermined. In germline, CDR1 is SGHTA, CDR2 FQGNSA. The CDR3 spans 15 residues. V lost 2 bases, J lost 7 bases, and 17 bases lay in between. The CDR3 protein is CASSLPGSPLGTQYF. The CDR3 DNA reads as TGTGCCAGCAGCTTACCCGGGTCTCCGCTAGGGACCCAGTACTTC.

Ten or more counts support this clonotype. The chain links TRBV29-1 to TRBJ2-3, with D maybe TRBD2 (6 bases). Germline V gene sequence: CDR1 SQVTM, CDR2 ANQGSEA. The CDR3 extends over 14 amino acids. V was trimmed by 6 bases and J by 0 bases, leaving 13 bases between them. The CDR3: CSVGLEKSTDTQYF. The CDR3 bases are TGCAGCGTGGGACTCGAAAAGAGCACAGATACGCAGTATTTT.

The CDR3 is CASSLAPSYNEQFF. CDR3 nucleotides: TGTGCCAGCAGCCTAGCGCCTTCGTACAATGAGCAGTTCTTC. The chain uses TRBV12-3 or TRBV12-4 and TRBJ2-1; tentatively, D is TRBD2 (6 bases). Trimming took off 6 bases at V and 4 bases at J, with 13 bases between the two ends. The CDR3 has 14 amino acids.

The table lists this clonotype with many counts. V usage is TRBV20-1 and J usage is TRBJ2-7, with 8 bases lining up with TRBD2. Germline loops: CDR1 DFQATT, CDR2 SNEGSKA (reference sequence). V shed 5 bases and J 6 bases; nucleotides not matched to a gene: 12. This CDR3 region has 14 residues. CDR3 coding DNA: TGCAGTGCTGGGCGGGCGGGAGGCGCCTCCGAGCAGTACTTC. It codes for CSAGRAGGASEQYF.

This clonotype was observed a few times. The genes are TRBV20-1 and TRBJ1-6; D is perhaps TRBD1 (6 bases). Per germline, CDR1 DFQATT and CDR2 SNEGSKA (reference sequence). The CDR3 length is 13 residues. Trimming shortened V by 3 bases and J by 10 bases, and 13 bases separated the two germline ends. Here the CDR3 reads CSARSTTGSPLHF. The CDR3 DNA reads TGCAGTGCTAGGTCAACAACAGGGTCACCCCTCCACTTT.

This clonotype was seen a handful of times. The chain joins TRBV5-1 to TRBJ2-5; D is possibly TRBD1 (5 bases). Germline V gene lookup returns CDR1 SGHRS and CDR2 YFSETQ. This CDR3 has 14 residues. Trimming left V 2 bases short and J 2 bases short, with 10 bases between. DNA for the CDR3: TGCGCCAGCAGCTTCCGACAGATACAAGAGACCCAGTACTTC. It is translated as CASSFRQIQETQYF.

This clonotype was counted between two and nine times. This rearrangement joins TRBV24-1 to TRBJ2-7; 9 bases agree with TRBD1. Germline loops: CDR1 KGHDR, CDR2 SFDVKD. This CDR3 contains 15 residues. With V trimmed by 7 bases and J by 0 bases, 6 bases remained unmatched. The CDR3 loop is CATSETGGLSYEQYF. CDR3 nucleotide sequence: TGTGCCACCAGCGAAACAGGGGGCCTCTCCTACGAGCAGTACTTC.

This rearrangement joins TRBV12-3 or TRBV12-4 to TRBJ2-2; unclear D gene. The CDR3 totals 13 residues. V dropped 7 bases and J dropped 0 bases, with 6 bases sitting between them. DNA for the CDR3: TGTGCCAGCAACAAAGCGAACACCGGGGAGCTGTTTTTT. It codes for CASNKANTGELFF.

This clonotype was seen a few times. The V gene is TRBV29-1, the J gene TRBJ2-1; TRBD2 aligns across 7 bases. The V segment lost 1 base and the J segment 2 bases; nucleotides outside the gene matches: 2. Germline values: CDR1 SQVTM, CDR2 ANQGSEA. The CDR3 is 14 amino acids. CDR3 protein: CSVEGAGAYNEQFF. CDR3 sequence (DNA): TGCAGCGTTGAAGGTGCGGGGGCCTACAATGAGCAGTTCTTC.

This clonotype was seen a few times. The V gene is TRBV18, the J gene TRBJ2-7, with D perhaps given as TRBD1 or TRBD2 (5 bases each). V lost 3 bases and J lost 3, with 15 bases in between. The CDR3 loop spans 15 amino acids. The germline gives CDR1 KGHSH, CDR2 LQKENI. The DNA for the CDR3 is TGTGCCAGCTCACCTTCGGGGACGGAGATCTACGAGCAGTACTTC. It encodes CASSPSGTEIYEQYF.

This clonotype turned up a few times. The CDR3 nucleotides are TGTGCCAGCAGCTTAACGGGGGACAGGGGTGGGCAAGAGACCCAGTACTTC. As protein: CASSLTGDRGGQETQYF. This rearrangement joins TRBV7-2 to TRBJ2-5; 10 bases fit TRBD1. The CDR3 loop spans 17 amino acids. V trimming: 2 bases; J trimming: 2 bases; junction bases outside the gene matches: 8. Per the germline V gene, CDR1 is SGHTA and CDR2 is FQGNSA.

This clonotype was found many times. The rearrangement uses TRBV10-2 and TRBJ2-1, with 10 bases that match TRBD2. The CDR3 is 16 residues long. Germline V gene data show CDR1 as WSHSY and CDR2 as SAAADI. V lost 4 bases and J lost 5; bases outside the gene matches: 8. DNA for the CDR3: TGCGCCAGCAGTGTATCCGTAGCGGGAGGACACAATGAGCAGTTCTTC. Its protein is CASSVSVAGGHNEQFF.

The chain employs TRBV4-3 and TRBJ2-3; D is unresolved. The germline gives CDR1 LGHNA, CDR2 YSLEER. CDR3 length: 16 amino acids. The V end lost 0 bases, the J end lost 2 bases, and 12 bases lay between the germline ends. The CDR3 bases are TGCGCCAGCAGCCAAGACCCCGAACCAGCCACAGATACGCAGTATTTT. Protein sequence: CASSQDPEPATDTQYF.

In this sample, this clonotype turned up many times. The CDR3 reads CASSLEGTPSYEQYF. The CDR3 DNA follows: TGTGCCAGCAGTTTGGAGGGTACCCCTTCCTACGAGCAGTACTTC. The chain carries TRBV28 and TRBJ2-7, with a weak D call TRBD2 (6 bases). This CDR3 region has 15 residues. The germline V and J ends were trimmed by 3 bases and 1 base, with 13 bases remaining between them. Germline CDR1 is MDHEN and CDR2 is SYDVKM.

This clonotype was observed a few times. The genes are TRBV5-1 and TRBJ2-7; TRBD1 matches at 7 bases. J lost 2 bases, V lost 2 bases, and 10 bases had no gene match. Germline V lookup: CDR1 SGHRS, CDR2 YFSETQ. The CDR3 covers 16 residues. The CDR3 spells CASSFRIGTETYEQYF. The CDR3 region has the DNA TGCGCCAGCAGCTTCAGGATCGGGACAGAGACCTACGAGCAGTACTTC.

In this sample, this clonotype turned up many times. J is TRBJ2-1 and V is TRBV27; 11 positions match TRBD2. Trimming at V came to 3 bases and at J to 7 bases, leaving 8 bases not matched to a gene. The CDR3 is 16 residues long. Germline V gene lookup returns CDR1 MNHEY and CDR2 SMNVEV (reference sequence). The DNA of the CDR3 is TGTGCCAGCAGTTTTTCCGGGACTAGCGGAAAAAATGAGCAGTTCTTC. This gives the protein CASSFSGTSGKNEQFF.

At least ten counts were recorded for this clonotype. The chain joins TRBV5-6 to TRBJ2-1; D perhaps matches TRBD2 (6 bases). The CDR3 sequence is 18 residues long. The V gene lost 2 bases and the J gene lost 5 bases, with 23 bases spanning the gap. Germline CDR1 and CDR2: SGHDT and YYEEEE. CDR3 sequence (DNA): TGTGCCAGCAGCTTTAGAGGGTCCGGGAGTCGCCCTGACAATGAGCAGTTCTTC. Protein: CASSFRGSGSRPDNEQFF.

This clonotype came up a few times. The V call is TRBV7-8, the J call TRBJ2-3; unclear D gene. V shed 8 bases and J shed 2 bases, with 8 bases lying between them. Germline V gives CDR1 SGHVS, CDR2 FQNEAQ. The length of the CDR3 is 12 residues. The CDR3 DNA reads as TGTGCCAGCGGACCATACACAGATACGCAGTATTTT. Its protein is CASGPYTDTQYF.

The J gene is TRBJ2-1, the V gene TRBV7-6; D call uncertain. This CDR3 is 15 amino acids long. The V end was cut by 0 bases, the J end by 9 bases, with 15 bases between. Germline CDR1 is SGHVS and CDR2 is FNYEAQ. The CDR3 DNA reads as TGTGCCAGCAGCTTAGCCCGCAGTTCCGCCAGTGAGCAGTTCTTC. Translating gives CASSLARSSASEQFF.

To note about this clonotype: A much larger clone sits a single nucleotide away, making a read error possible. The rearrangement uses TRBV12-3 or TRBV12-4 and TRBJ2-7; tentative D call: TRBD2 (5 bases). This CDR3 comprises 13 residues. The chain's CDR3 is CASSLAVDYVQYF. CDR3 DNA sequence: TGTGCCAGCAGTTTAGCGGTCGACTACGTGCAGTACTTC.

This clonotype was counted many times. The CDR3 region is CASSPPNYGYTF. The CDR3, as DNA: TGTGCCAGCAGCCCCCCTAACTATGGCTACACCTTC. The J gene is TRBJ1-2, the V gene TRBV7-9; D unclear. V was clipped by 5 bases and J by 0 bases, with 4 bases between them. This CDR3 comprises 12 residues. Germline V gene lookup returns CDR1 SEHNR and CDR2 FQNEAQ (reference sequence). Filled out from reference TRBV7-9 and TRBJ1-2, the complete variable domain reads DTGVSQNPRHKITKRGQNVTFRCDPISEHNRLYWYRQTLGQGPEFLTYFQNEAQLEKSRLLSDRFSAERPKGSFSTLEIQRTEQGDSAMYLCASSPPNYGYTFGSGTRLTVV.